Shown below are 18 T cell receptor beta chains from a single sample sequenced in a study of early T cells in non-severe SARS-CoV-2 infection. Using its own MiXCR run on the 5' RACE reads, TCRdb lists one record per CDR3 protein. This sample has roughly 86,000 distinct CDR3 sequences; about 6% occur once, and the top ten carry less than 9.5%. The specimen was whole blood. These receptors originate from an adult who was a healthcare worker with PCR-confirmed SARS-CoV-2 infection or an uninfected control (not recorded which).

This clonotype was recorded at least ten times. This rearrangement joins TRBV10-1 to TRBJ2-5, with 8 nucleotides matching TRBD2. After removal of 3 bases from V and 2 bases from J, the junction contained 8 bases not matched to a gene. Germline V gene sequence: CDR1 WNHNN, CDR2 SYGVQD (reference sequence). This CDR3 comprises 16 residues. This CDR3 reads CASSDGAGGGQETQYF. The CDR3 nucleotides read TGCGCCAGCAGTGATGGCGCGGGAGGCGGACAAGAGACCCAGTACTTC.

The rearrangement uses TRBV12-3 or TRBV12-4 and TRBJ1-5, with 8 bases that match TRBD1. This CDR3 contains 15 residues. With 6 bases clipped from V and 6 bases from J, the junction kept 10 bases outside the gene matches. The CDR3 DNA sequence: TGTGCCAGCAGCTTATCAGGGGGCCTGGTTCAGCCCCAGCATTTT. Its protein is CASSLSGGLVQPQHF.

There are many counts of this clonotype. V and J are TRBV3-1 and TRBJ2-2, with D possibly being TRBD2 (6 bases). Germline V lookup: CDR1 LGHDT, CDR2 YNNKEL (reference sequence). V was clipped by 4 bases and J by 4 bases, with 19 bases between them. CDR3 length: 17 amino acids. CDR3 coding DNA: TGTGCCAGCAGCCTAATTGGCGTGGCGGGAACCACCGGGGAGCTGTTTTTT. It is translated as CASSLIGVAGTTGELFF. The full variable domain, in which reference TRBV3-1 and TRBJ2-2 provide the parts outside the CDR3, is DTAVSQTPKYLVTQMGNDKSIKCEQNLGHDTMYWYKQDSKKFLKIMFSYNNKELIINETVPNRFSPKSPDKAHLNLHINSLELGDSAVYFCASSLIGVAGTTGELFFGEGSRLTVL.

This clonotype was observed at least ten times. In nucleotides, the CDR3 is TGTGCCACCCTCTCAAATATGGGGGCGCTGAACACTGAAGCTTTCTTT. Translation gives CATLSNMGALNTEAFF. The chain joins TRBV6-1 to TRBJ1-1; the D gene is possibly TRBD1 (6 bases). The CDR3 loop spans 16 amino acids. V lost 10 bases and J lost 0, with 21 bases in between. The germline V gene has CDR1 MNHNS and CDR2 SASEGT.

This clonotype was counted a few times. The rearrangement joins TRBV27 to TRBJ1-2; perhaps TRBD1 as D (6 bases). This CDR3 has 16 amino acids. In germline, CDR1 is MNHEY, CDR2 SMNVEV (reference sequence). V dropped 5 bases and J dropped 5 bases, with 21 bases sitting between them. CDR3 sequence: CASSLHPDGGRYGYTF. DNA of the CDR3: TGTGCCAGCAGTCTCCATCCTGACGGGGGGCGTTATGGCTACACCTTC.

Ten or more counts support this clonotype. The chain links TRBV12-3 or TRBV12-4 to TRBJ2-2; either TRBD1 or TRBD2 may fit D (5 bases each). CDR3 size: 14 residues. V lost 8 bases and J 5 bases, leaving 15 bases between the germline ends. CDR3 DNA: TGTGCCAGCGTTGGGGACCAATCAACCGGGGAGCTGTTTTTT. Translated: CASVGDQSTGELFF.

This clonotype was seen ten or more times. The CDR3 loop is CASRSEVAEAFF. CDR3 nucleotides: TGTGCCAGCAGATCAGAGGTGGCTGAAGCTTTCTTT. The V gene is TRBV7-2, the J gene TRBJ1-1; D not resolved. Germline CDR1 and CDR2: SGHTA and FQGNSA. With 6 bases removed from V and 6 bases from J, the gap between germline ends came to 11 bases. The CDR3 spans 12 residues.

CDR3 DNA: TGCAGTGCCCCGGGGCAGGAGAGGGTGGTGGTGGACGAGCAGTTCTTC. It is translated as CSAPGQERVVVDEQFF. The rearrangement links TRBV20-1 to TRBJ2-1; D is perhaps TRBD1 or TRBD2 (5 bases each). From germline, CDR1 is DFQATT and CDR2 SNEGSKA (reference sequence). V was cut by 6 bases and J by 10 bases, with 28 bases left in between. This CDR3 comprises 16 residues.

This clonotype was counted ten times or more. The CDR3 DNA reads TGCAGTGCTAGAGGCCAGGGGCATGAGCAGTTCTTC. Translating it yields CSARGQGHEQFF. V is TRBV20-1 and J is TRBJ2-1, with D perhaps TRBD1 (6 bases). The CDR3 is 12 amino acids. The ends were cut back, 1 base at V and 8 bases at J, with 9 bases in the middle. Per germline, CDR1 DFQATT and CDR2 SNEGSKA (reference sequence).

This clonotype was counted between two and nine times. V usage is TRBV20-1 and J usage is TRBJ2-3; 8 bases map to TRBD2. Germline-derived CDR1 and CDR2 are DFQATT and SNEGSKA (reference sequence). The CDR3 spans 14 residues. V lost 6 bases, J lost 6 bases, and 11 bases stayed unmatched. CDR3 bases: TGCAGTGCGGGCGGGAGCGGGAGATTGGATACGCAGTATTTT. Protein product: CSAGGSGRLDTQYF.

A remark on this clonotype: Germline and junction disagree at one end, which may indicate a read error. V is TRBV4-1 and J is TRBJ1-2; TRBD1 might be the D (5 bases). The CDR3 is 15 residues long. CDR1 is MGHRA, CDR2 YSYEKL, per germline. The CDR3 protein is CASNQDGGGNYGYTF. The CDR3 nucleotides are TGCGCCAGCAACCAAGATGGCGGGGGTAACTATGGCTACACCTTC.

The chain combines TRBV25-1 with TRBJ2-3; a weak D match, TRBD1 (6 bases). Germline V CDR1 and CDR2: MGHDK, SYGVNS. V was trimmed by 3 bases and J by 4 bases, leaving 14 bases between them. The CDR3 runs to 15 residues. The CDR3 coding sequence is TGTGCCAGCAGTGAGCCCAGGGGTTGGGCAGATACGCAGTATTTT. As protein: CASSEPRGWADTQYF.

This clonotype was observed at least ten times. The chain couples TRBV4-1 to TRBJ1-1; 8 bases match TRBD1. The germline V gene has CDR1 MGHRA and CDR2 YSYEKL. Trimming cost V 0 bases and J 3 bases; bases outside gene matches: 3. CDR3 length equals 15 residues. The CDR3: CASSQEVTGDTEAFF. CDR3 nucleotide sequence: TGCGCCAGCAGCCAAGAAGTGACAGGGGACACTGAAGCTTTCTTT.

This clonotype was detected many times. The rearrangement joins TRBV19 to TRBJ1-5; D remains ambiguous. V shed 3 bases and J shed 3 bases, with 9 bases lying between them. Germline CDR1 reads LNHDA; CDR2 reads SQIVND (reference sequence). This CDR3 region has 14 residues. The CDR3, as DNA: TGTGCCAGTAGTATCGGTCCCAACAATCAGCCCCAGCATTTT. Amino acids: CASSIGPNNQPQHF.

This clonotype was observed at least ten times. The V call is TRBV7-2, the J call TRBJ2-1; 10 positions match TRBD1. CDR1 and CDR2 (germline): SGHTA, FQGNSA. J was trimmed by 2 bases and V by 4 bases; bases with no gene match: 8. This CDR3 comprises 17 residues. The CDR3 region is CASSSDTGTGAYNEQFF. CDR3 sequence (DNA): TGTGCCAGCAGCTCAGATACCGGGACAGGGGCCTACAATGAGCAGTTCTTC.

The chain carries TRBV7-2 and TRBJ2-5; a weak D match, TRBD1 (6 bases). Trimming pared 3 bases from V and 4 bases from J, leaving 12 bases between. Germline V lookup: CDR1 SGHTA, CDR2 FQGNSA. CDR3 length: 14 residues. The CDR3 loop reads CASSFRRGRETQYF. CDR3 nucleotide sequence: TGTGCCAGCAGCTTTCGCAGGGGTCGAGAGACCCAGTACTTC.

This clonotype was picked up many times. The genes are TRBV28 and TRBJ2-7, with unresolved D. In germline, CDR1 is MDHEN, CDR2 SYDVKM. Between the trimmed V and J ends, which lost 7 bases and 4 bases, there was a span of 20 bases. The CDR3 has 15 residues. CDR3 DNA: TGTGCCAGCACTACCCCCGTAGAGTCTTCATACGAGCAGTACTTC. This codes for CASTTPVESSYEQYF.

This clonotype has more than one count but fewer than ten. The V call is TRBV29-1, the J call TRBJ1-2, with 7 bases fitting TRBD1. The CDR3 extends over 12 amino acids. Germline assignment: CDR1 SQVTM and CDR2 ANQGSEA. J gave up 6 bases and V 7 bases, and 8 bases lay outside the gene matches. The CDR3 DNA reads TGCAGCGCCGCAGGGGGTTACGATGGCTACACCTTC. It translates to CSAAGGYDGYTF. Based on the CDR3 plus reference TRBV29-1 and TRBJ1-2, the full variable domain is SAVISQKPSRDICQRGTSLTIQCQVDSQVTMMFWYRQQPGQSLTLIATANQGSEATYESGFVIDKFPISRPNLTFSTLTVSNMSPEDSSIYLCSAAGGYDGYTFGSGTRLTVV.